The 10 T cell receptor beta chains below were found in one sample sequenced in a study of tumor and adjacent non-tumor tissue in lung cancer. No cell sorting was done before RNA was extracted from the tissue. TCRbeta libraries were built with three rounds of nested PCR, modified from ARM-PCR. MiXCR, run by TCRdb on the multiplex PCR reads, gives a single entry per CDR3 protein. The data show about 70,000 distinct CDR3 sequences, around 73% seen once. The sequenced material came from lung tumor tissue. The receptor set was obtained from a man in his sixties with non-small cell lung cancer.

V and J are TRBV12-3 or TRBV12-4 and TRBJ2-3; D call uncertain. CDR3 length: 12 amino acids. Trimming left V 9 bases short and J 8 bases short, with 15 bases between. CDR3 DNA sequence: TGTGCCAGTAGTCCCACTCTGGGTACGCAGTATTTT. Protein: CASSPTLGTQYF.

About this clonotype: The junction departs from germline at one end; a sequencing error may be responsible. The chain has TRBV10-2 and TRBJ2-7, with no clear D. This CDR3 has 13 residues. Germline V CDR1 and CDR2: WSHSY, SAAADI. CDR3 DNA: TGTGCCAGCAGTGCCGGCGGAACCTACGAGTGGTACTTC. Its translation is CASSAGGTYEWYF.

To note about this clonotype: This CDR3 fails to terminate in the conserved phenylalanine or tryptophan, so it likely reflects a read error. The V gene is TRBV14, the J gene TRBJ2-1; TRBD2 aligns across 12 bases. Looked up from germline, CDR1 is SGHDN and CDR2 is FVKESK. This CDR3 contains 17 residues. V dropped 0 bases and J dropped 6; count of bases not matched to a gene: 6. In nucleotides, the CDR3 is TGTGCCAGCAGCCAAGACCGACTAGCGGGAGCAGGCAATGAGCAGTTCCTC. It specifies CASSQDRLAGAGNEQFL.

This clonotype was seen repeatedly, ten times or more. A much larger clonotype is one base distant, so this may be a read error. The chain uses TRBV5-6 and TRBJ2-7; D gene ambiguous. Germline assignment: CDR1 SGHDT and CDR2 YYEEEE. The germline V and J ends were trimmed by 1 base and 6 bases, with 14 bases remaining between them. The CDR3 has 14 amino acids. The CDR3 sequence is CASSLPRSSAEQYF. CDR3 nucleotides: TGTGCCAGCAGCTTGCCTCGCAGCAGTGCCGAGCAGTACTTC.

Comments on this clonotype: This CDR3 fails to terminate in the conserved phenylalanine or tryptophan, so it likely reflects a read error. This sequence joins TRBV29-1 and TRBJ2-1; D is uncertain. CDR3 size: 13 residues. From germline, CDR1 is SQVTM and CDR2 ANQGSEA. Here the CDR3 reads CSVEQSSYTEQFL. CDR3 DNA: TGCAGCGTTGAACAGAGCTCCTACACTGAGCAGTTCTTA.

The sample holds a few counts of this clonotype. The genes are TRBV6-1 and TRBJ2-3; D gene uncertain. CDR1 and CDR2 from the germline V gene are MNHNS and SASEGT. This CDR3 contains 12 residues. Trimming took 10 bases from V and 0 from J, leaving 8 bases between them. The CDR3 loop reads CANTPSTDTQYF. The CDR3 nucleotides read TGTGCCAATACTCCTAGCACAGATACGCAGTATTTT.

Concerning this clonotype: With a much larger clone just one base away, this may be a read error. This CDR3 reads CASLKQPNTEAYF. The CDR3 bases are TGTGCCAGCCTTAAACAGCCGAACACTGAAGCTTACTTT. This chain links TRBV7-8 with TRBJ1-1, with D hard to call. Germline CDR1 is SGHVS and CDR2 is FQNEAQ. This CDR3 is 13 amino acids long.

To note about this clonotype: Likely a read error: the CDR3 ends without its conserved phenylalanine or tryptophan. J is TRBJ2-3 and V is TRBV5-4, with 7 bases that match TRBD2. The CDR3 runs to 16 residues. From germline, CDR1 is SGHNT and CDR2 YYREEE (reference sequence). CDR3 nucleotide sequence: TGTGCCAACAGCCCTATCGGGCGGGAGCCGGGAGATACGCAGTATCTT. Translated, it gives CANSPIGREPGDTQYL.

There are many counts of this clonotype. The CDR3 reads CASSYRDTSSYEQYF. Here the CDR3 DNA reads TGTGCCAGCAGTTACCGTGACACTAGCTCCTACGAGCAGTACTTC. V gene TRBV6-2 or TRBV6-3 combines with J gene TRBJ2-7; weak D call: TRBD2 (5 bases). Trimming stripped 2 bases from V and 0 bases from J, with 11 bases between. CDR3 length equals 15 residues. CDR1 is MNHEY and CDR2 is SVGEGT in the germline V gene.

The chain joins TRBV6-6 to TRBJ1-1; D gene ambiguous. V gave up 6 bases and J gave up 4 bases, with 21 bases separating them. CDR1 is MNHNY, CDR2 SVGAGI, per germline (reference sequence). This CDR3 has 16 amino acids. CDR3 DNA sequence: TGTGCCAGCAGACAGAGCGGAATGGGGTTGAGCACTGAAGCTTTCTTT. Translated: CASRQSGMGLSTEAFF.